This T cell receptor beta chain was sequenced in a study of blood T cells in healthy people across ages. Sample-barcoded 5' priming and a J-beta primer mix drove a second PCR of roughly 6 to 12 cycles. TCRdb itself ran the 5' RACE reads through MiXCR, one entry per CDR3 protein. The profile shows 1.5 million to 2 million distinct CDR3 sequences, about 31% of them singletons. Regarding this clonotype: Relative to the germline gene, one junction end is altered; a read error may explain this.

Germline loops: CDR1 MNHEY, CDR2 SMNVEV (reference sequence). The CDR3 length is 13 residues. This sequence joins TRBV27 and TRBJ2-7; D call uncertain. Sequenced sample: blood. This clonotype originated in a woman younger than 45 in good health. The CDR3 DNA follows: TGTGCCGGCAGTTTATCGGGTCGGTACGAGCAGTACTTC. Residues: CAGSLSGRYEQYF.